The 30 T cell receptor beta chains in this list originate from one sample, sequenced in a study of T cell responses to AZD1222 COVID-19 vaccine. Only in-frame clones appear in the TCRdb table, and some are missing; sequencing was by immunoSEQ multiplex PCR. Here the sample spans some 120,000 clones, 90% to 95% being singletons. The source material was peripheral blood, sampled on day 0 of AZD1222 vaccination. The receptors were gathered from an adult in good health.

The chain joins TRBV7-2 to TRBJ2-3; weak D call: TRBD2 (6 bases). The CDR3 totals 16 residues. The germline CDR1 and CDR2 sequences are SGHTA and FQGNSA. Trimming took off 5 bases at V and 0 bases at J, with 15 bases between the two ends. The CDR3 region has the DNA TGTGCCAGCAGCCCTCCGGGACTTCTTAGCACAGATACGCAGTATTTT. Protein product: CASSPPGLLSTDTQYF.

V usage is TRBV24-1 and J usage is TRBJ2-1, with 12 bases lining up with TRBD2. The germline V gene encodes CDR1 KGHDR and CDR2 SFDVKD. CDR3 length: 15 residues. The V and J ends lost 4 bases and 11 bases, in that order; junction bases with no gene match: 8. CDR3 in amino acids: CATSERLAGAEKQFF. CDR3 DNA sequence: TGTGCCACCAGTGAGAGACTAGCGGGAGCCGAGAAGCAGTTCTTC.

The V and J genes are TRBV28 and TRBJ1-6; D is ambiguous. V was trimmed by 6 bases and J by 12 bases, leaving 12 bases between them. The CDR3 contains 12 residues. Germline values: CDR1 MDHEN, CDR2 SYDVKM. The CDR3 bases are TGTGCCAGCAGCTATTACTTGAGACCCCTCCACTTT. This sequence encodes CASSYYLRPLHF.

The CDR3 nucleotides read TGTGCCACCACCGGGACAGCTAGAGGTGAGCAGTTCTTC. This encodes CATTGTARGEQFF. The genes are TRBV12-3 or TRBV12-4 and TRBJ2-1; 7 bases align to TRBD1. The CDR3 consists of 13 residues. The V segment lost 10 bases and the J segment 9 bases; nucleotides outside the gene matches: 12.

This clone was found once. The CDR3 loop reads CASSEVGQSSGQPQHF. The CDR3 nucleotides are TGTGCCAGCAGTGAAGTGGGACAATCAAGCGGTCAGCCCCAGCATTTT. V is TRBV6-1 and J is TRBJ1-5, with D possibly matching TRBD1 (6 bases). In germline, CDR1 is MNHNS, CDR2 SASEGT. V lost 1 base, J lost 6 bases, and 16 bases lay in between. The CDR3 is 16 residues long.

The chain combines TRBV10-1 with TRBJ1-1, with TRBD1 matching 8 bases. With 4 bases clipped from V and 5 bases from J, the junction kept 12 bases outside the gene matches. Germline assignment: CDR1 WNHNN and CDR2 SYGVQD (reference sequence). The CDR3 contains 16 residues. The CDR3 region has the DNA TGCGCCAGCAGTGGGGACACAGGGGGTTTTGGGACTGAAGCTTTCTTT. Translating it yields CASSGDTGGFGTEAFF.

The CDR3 nucleotides are TGTGCCAGCAGCTTTAGATCCAGGGAGGGGGACTATGGCTACACCTTC. It translates to CASSFRSREGDYGYTF. The gene calls are TRBV11-2 and TRBJ1-2, with D perhaps matching TRBD1 (6 bases). Germline assignment: CDR1 SGHAT and CDR2 FQNNGV. V lost 3 bases and J 3 bases, leaving 17 bases between the germline ends. The CDR3 is made up of 16 amino acids.

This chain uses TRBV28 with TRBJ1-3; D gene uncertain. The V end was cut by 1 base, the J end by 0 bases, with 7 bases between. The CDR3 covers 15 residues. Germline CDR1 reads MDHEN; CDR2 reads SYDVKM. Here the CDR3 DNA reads TGTGCCAGCAGTTTATCACGCGCCTCTGGAAACACCATATATTTT. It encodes CASSLSRASGNTIYF.

The CDR3 loop is CASSQVPNTEAFF. The CDR3 nucleotides are TGCGCCAGCAGCCAAGTCCCGAACACTGAAGCTTTCTTT. The chain employs TRBV4-1 and TRBJ1-1; D is unclear. Germline CDR1 MGHRA, CDR2 YSYEKL. There are 13 residues in the CDR3. Between the trimmed V and J ends, which lost 1 base and 1 base, there was a span of 4 bases.

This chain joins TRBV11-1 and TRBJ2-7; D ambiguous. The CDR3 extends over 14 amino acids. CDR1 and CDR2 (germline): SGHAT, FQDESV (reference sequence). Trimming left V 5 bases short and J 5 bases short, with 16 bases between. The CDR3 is CASSLQTTSHEQYF. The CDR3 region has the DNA TGTGCCAGCAGCCTGCAGACCACGTCGCACGAGCAGTACTTC.

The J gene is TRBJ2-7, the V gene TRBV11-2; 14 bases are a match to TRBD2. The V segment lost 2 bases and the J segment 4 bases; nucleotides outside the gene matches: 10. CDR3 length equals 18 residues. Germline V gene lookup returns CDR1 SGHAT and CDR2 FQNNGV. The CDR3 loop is CASSLTTSGREATYEQYF. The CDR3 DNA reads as TGTGCCAGCAGCTTAACGACTAGCGGGAGGGAGGCAACTTACGAGCAGTACTTC.

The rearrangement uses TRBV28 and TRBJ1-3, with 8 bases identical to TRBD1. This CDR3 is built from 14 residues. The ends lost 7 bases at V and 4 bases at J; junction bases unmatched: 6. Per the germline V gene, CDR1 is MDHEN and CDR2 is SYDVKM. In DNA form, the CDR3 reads TGTGCCAGCACCGAACAGGGGGGCGGAAACACCATATATTTT. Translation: CASTEQGGGNTIYF.

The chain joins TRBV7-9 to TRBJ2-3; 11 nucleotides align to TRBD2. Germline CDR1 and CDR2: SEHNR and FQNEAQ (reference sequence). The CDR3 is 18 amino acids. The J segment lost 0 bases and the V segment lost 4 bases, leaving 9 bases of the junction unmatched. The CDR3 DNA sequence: TGTGCCAGCAGCTCCAGAACTAGCGGGAGCCGGAGCACAGATACGCAGTATTTT. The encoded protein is CASSSRTSGSRSTDTQYF. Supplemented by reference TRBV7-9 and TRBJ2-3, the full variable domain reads DTGVSQNPRHKITKRGQNVTFRCDPISEHNRLYWYRQTLGQGPEFLTYFQNEAQLEKSRLLSDRFSAERPKGSFSTLEIQRTEQGDSAMYLCASSSRTSGSRSTDTQYFGPGTRLTVL.

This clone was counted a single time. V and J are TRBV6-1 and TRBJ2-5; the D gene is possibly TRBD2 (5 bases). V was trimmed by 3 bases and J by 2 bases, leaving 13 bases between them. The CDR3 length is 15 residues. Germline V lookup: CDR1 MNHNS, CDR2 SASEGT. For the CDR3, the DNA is TGTGCCAGCAGTGACCGCGGCCCGGGACAAGAGACCCAGTACTTC. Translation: CASSDRGPGQETQYF.

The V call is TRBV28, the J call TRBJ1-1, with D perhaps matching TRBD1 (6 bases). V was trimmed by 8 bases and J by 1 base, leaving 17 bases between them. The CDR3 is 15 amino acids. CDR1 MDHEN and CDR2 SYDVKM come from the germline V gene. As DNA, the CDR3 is TGTGCCAGCCATGGTGGTGGCAGGGGGAACACTGAAGCTTTCTTT. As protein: CASHGGGRGNTEAFF. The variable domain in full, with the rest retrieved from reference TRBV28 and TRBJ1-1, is DVKVTQSSRYLVKRTGEKVFLECVQDMDHENMFWYRQDPGLGLRLIYFSYDVKMKEKGDIPEGYSVSREKKERFSLILESASTNQTSMYLCASHGGGRGNTEAFFGQGTRLTVV.

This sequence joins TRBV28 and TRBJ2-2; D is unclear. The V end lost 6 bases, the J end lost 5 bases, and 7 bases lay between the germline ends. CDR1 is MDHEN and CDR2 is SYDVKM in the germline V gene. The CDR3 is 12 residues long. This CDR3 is CASRLETGELFF. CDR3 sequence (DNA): TGTGCCAGCAGGTTAGAAACCGGGGAGCTGTTTTTT.

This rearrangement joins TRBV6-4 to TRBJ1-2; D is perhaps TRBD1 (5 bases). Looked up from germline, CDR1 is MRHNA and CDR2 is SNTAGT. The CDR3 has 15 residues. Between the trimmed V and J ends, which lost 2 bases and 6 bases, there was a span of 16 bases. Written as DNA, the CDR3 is TGTGCCAGCAGTGACGGTTCAGGGAGTTGGGATGGCTACACCTTC. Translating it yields CASSDGSGSWDGYTF.

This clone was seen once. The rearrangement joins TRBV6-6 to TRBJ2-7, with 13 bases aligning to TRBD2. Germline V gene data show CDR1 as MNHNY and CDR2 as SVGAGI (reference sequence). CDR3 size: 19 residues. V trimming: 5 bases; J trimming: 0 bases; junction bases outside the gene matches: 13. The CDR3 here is CASSRHPGTSGIFSYEQYF. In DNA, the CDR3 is TGTGCCAGCAGTCGCCACCCCGGGACTAGCGGGATTTTCTCCTACGAGCAGTACTTC.

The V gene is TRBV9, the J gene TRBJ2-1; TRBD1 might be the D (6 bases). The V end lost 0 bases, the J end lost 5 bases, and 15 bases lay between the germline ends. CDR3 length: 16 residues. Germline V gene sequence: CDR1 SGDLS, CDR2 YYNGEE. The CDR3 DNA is TGTGCCAGCAGCGTAGGCCCACAGGGTCTGGACAATGAGCAGTTCTTC. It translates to CASSVGPQGLDNEQFF. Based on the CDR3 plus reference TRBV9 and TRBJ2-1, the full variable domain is DSGVTQTPKHLITATGQRVTLRCSPRSGDLSVYWYQQSLDQGLQFLIQYYNGEERAKGNILERFSAQQFPDLHSELNLSSLELGDSALYFCASSVGPQGLDNEQFFGPGTRLTVL.

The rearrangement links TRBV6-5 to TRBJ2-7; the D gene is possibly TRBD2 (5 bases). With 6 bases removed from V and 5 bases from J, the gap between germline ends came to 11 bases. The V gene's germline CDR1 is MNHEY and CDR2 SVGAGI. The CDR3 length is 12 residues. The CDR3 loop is CASSQLGNEQYF. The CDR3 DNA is TGTGCCAGCAGCCAACTAGGAAACGAGCAGTACTTC.

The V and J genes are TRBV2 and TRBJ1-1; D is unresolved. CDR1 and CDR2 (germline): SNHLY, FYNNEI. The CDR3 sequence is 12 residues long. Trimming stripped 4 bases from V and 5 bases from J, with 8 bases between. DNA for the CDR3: TGTGCCAGCAGTGGGTGGGAGACTGAAGCTTTCTTT. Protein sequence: CASSGWETEAFF.

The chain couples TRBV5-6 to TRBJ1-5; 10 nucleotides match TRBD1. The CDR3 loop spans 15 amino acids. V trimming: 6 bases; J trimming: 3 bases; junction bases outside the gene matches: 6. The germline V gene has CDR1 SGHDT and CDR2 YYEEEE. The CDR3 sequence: CASTMGTGVNQPQHF. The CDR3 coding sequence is TGTGCCAGCACCATGGGGACAGGGGTCAATCAGCCCCAGCATTTT.

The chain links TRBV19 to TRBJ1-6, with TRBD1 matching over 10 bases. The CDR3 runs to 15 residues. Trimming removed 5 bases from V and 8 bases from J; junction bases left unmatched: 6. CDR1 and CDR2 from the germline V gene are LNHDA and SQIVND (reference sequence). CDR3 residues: CASSVMTGGDSPLHF. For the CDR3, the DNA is TGTGCCAGTAGTGTAATGACAGGGGGCGATTCACCCCTCCACTTT.

DNA for the CDR3: TGTGCCAGCAGCTTGAGCCGCCCGGGGGGGACCCAGTACTTC. Residues: CASSLSRPGGTQYF. The J gene is TRBJ2-5, the V gene TRBV11-2; 7 bases are a match to TRBD2. Trimming took 3 bases from V and 7 from J; bases not matched to a gene: 8. This CDR3 comprises 14 residues. CDR1 SGHAT and CDR2 FQNNGV come from the germline V gene.

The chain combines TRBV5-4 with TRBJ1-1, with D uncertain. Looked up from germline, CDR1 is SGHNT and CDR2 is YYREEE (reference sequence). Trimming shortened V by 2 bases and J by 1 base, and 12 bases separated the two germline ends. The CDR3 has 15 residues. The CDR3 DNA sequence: TGTGCCAGCAGCTTTGACCACGGACCGAACACTGAAGCTTTCTTT. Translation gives CASSFDHGPNTEAFF.

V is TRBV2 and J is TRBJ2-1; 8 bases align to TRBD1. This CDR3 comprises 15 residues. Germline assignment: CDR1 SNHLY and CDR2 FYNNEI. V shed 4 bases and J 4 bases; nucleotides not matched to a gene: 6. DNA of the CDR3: TGTGCCAGCAGTGCCTGGACAGGGACTTACAATGAGCAGTTCTTC. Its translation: CASSAWTGTYNEQFF.

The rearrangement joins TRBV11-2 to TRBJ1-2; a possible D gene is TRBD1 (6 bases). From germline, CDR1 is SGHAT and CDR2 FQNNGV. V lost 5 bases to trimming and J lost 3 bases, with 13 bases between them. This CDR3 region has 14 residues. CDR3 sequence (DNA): TGTGCCAGCAGCATATCAGGGGTTGACTATGGCTACACCTTC. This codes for CASSISGVDYGYTF.

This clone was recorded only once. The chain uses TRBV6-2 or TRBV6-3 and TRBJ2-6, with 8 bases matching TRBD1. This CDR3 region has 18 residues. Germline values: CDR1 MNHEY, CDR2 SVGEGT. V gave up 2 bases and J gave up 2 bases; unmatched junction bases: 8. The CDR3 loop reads CASSYVPGGITGANVLTF. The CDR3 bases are TGTGCCAGCAGTTACGTTCCAGGGGGCATCACTGGGGCCAACGTCCTGACTTTC.

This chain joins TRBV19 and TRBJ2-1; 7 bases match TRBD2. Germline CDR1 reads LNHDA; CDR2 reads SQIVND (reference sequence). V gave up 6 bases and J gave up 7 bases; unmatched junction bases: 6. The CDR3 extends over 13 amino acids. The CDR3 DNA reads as TGTGCCAGTAGCCAGGGACTACTTAATGAGCAGTTCTTC. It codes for CASSQGLLNEQFF.

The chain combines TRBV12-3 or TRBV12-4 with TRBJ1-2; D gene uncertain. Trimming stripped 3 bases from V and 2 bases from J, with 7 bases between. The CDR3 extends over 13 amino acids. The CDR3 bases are TGTGCCAGCAGTTTTTCGGGGAACTATGGCTACACCTTC. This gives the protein CASSFSGNYGYTF.